Listed below are T cell receptor beta chains from one sample, sequenced in a study of PD-1 blockade in classical Hodgkin lymphoma. Sequencing was performed with immunoSEQ multiplex PCR; in TCRdb, only in-frame clones are kept and a portion is missing. The data show 95,000 or so clones, roughly 83% seen once. The material was peripheral blood mononuclear cells (PBMCs), obtained at baseline. The receptors derive from a human donor with classical Hodgkin lymphoma. Each CDR3 is given with its conserved first and last residue. The D gene is left open where the match is weak. Size tells how often a clone was seen (once, few, many) or the class of an expanded clone, and some rows leave it out.

size	V	J	D	CDR3
-	TRBV6-4	TRBJ2-1	TRBD2	CASSAASGNDEQFF
few	TRBV19	TRBJ2-5	TRBD1	CASSIQGEETQYF
-	TRBV6-1	TRBJ2-5	-	CASSVDYQETQYF
few	TRBV19	TRBJ2-7	-	CASSIMGRGEQYF
-	TRBV30	TRBJ2-3	-	CAWTQRRADTQYF
once	TRBV9	TRBJ2-2	TRBD1	CASSNPGQARTGELFF
-	TRBV5-4	TRBJ2-1	TRBD2	CASSLGGTRSYNEQFF
few	TRBV29-1	TRBJ2-1	TRBD2	CSVPSGGSYNEQFF
-	TRBV28	TRBJ1-1	-	CASSPHDNVNTEAFF
-	TRBV7-2	TRBJ2-7	-	CASSLVFGDSRSYEQYF
-	TRBV5-1	TRBJ1-2	-	CASSLITGWGYTF
-	TRBV5-4	TRBJ1-1	-	CASSLTANTEAFF
-	TRBV5-1	TRBJ2-7	TRBD2	CASSSGTSGRLYEQYF
-	TRBV5-1	TRBJ2-3	TRBD2	CASSVGLAGVADTQYF
-	TRBV20-1	TRBJ2-5	-	CSANVQETQYF
-	TRBV19	TRBJ1-2	TRBD1	CASSRGTANYGYTF
few	TRBV19	TRBJ1-5	-	CATQRGTQPQHF
-	TRBV15	TRBJ2-3	-	CATSRIQEDTQYF
-	TRBV6-1	TRBJ2-5	TRBD1	CASSSQTGARETQYF
-	TRBV7-2	TRBJ2-7	-	CASSAVARYEQYF
-	TRBV6-6	TRBJ2-3	TRBD2	CASSSRTSSTDTQYF
few	TRBV9	TRBJ2-5	-	CASSPRQTLARETQYF